This T cell receptor (beta chain) was recovered during a study of beta chain features in type 1 diabetes. Points from the study as a whole: In comparison with healthy donors, patients had naive, central memory and Treg TCRB repertoires that appeared more similar.

With V trimmed by 3 bases and J by 6 bases, 8 bases remained unmatched. Per germline, CDR1 GTSNPN and CDR2 SVGIG (reference sequence). The CDR3 loop spans 14 amino acids. Reverse transcribing all isolated RNA meant expressed TCRB transcripts were sequenced. This table comes from immunoSEQ multiplex PCR, and its TCRdb copy is limited to in-frame clones, with some not included. The sample lists 400,000 to 550,000 clones; approximately 10% were seen once. About this clone: What it binds is not known.

This sequence joins TRBV30 and TRBJ2-1; 7 nucleotides agree with TRBD2. Source material: naive CD4+ T cells from blood. This receptor was taken from a woman aged 18-29 years in good health. CDR3 protein: CAWRPGLRLNEQFF. Here the CDR3 DNA reads TGTGCCTGGAGGCCGGGACTACGTCTCAATGAGCAGTTCTTC.